Listed here are 27 T cell receptor beta chains from one sample, sequenced in a study of shared clonotypes between healthy human individuals. Clones were sequenced by immunoSEQ multiplex PCR, and TCRdb holds only the in-frame ones, with some missing. The table includes hundreds of thousands of clones, just over 90% detected once. Naive-designated CD8 cells lacked CD45RO, were positively enriched for CCR7, and omitted terminally differentiated effector memory CD45RA+ cells. The sample taken for sequencing was naive CD8+ T cells sorted from blood. The source of these receptors is a man younger than 40 in good health.

The chain couples TRBV11-2 to TRBJ2-5; D is possibly TRBD1 (5 bases). V dropped 2 bases and J dropped 5 bases, with 12 bases sitting between them. This CDR3 spans 14 amino acids. CDR1 SGHAT and CDR2 FQNNGV come from the germline V gene. DNA of the CDR3: TGTGCCAGCAGCTTATTAGCCAGGGCTGAGACCCAGTACTTC. This translates into CASSLLARAETQYF.

The rearrangement links TRBV28 to TRBJ2-1, with D possibly being TRBD1 or TRBD2 (6 bases each). The length of the CDR3 is 22 residues. Per germline, CDR1 MDHEN and CDR2 SYDVKM. V was pared by 2 bases and J by 5 bases, with 34 bases between. CDR3 sequence reads: CASSLLILRDTKALGRNNEQFF. CDR3 nucleotides: TGTGCCAGCAGTTTACTTATCTTGAGGGACACAAAGGCCCTAGGGAGGAACAATGAGCAGTTCTTC.

J is TRBJ2-5 and V is TRBV25-1, with 7 bases aligning to TRBD1. The CDR3 contains 15 residues. Germline assignment: CDR1 MGHDK and CDR2 SYGVNS. V shed 1 base, J shed 2 bases, and the junction held 4 bases outside the gene matches. The CDR3 sequence is CASSEFTGAQETQYF. The CDR3 coding sequence is TGTGCCAGCAGTGAATTTACAGGGGCTCAAGAGACCCAGTACTTC.

The V and J genes are TRBV4-1 and TRBJ2-2; 7 nucleotides agree with TRBD1. Germline CDR1 reads MGHRA; CDR2 reads YSYEKL. This CDR3 spans 16 amino acids. J lost 1 base, V lost 6 bases, and 8 bases had no gene match. CDR3 DNA: TGCGCCAGCAGTCCTGCCGGGACAGAGAACACCGGGGAGCTGTTTTTT. It is translated as CASSPAGTENTGELFF.

The chain employs TRBV6-1 and TRBJ2-7; D not resolved. CDR1 and CDR2 from the germline V gene are MNHNS and SASEGT. The germline V and J ends were trimmed by 7 bases and 12 bases, with 22 bases remaining between them. CDR3 size: 13 residues. CDR3 nucleotides: TGTGCCAGCACCAAAGGGATTGGAATACGCCTGTACTTC. This translates into CASTKGIGIRLYF.

V gene TRBV7-9 combines with J gene TRBJ2-3, with a tentative D call TRBD2 (6 bases). V gave up 5 bases and J gave up 7 bases, with 13 bases separating them. Per the germline V gene, CDR1 is SEHNR and CDR2 is FQNEAQ (reference sequence). The CDR3 spans 13 residues. The CDR3: CASSGRDSYTQYF. The DNA for the CDR3 is TGTGCCAGCAGCGGTAGGGACTCCTATACGCAGTATTTT.

The V and J genes are TRBV11-2 and TRBJ2-7; 7 bases map to TRBD1. The ends lost 3 bases at V and 3 bases at J; junction bases unmatched: 2. This CDR3 contains 13 residues. Germline CDR1 is SGHAT and CDR2 is FQNNGV. The CDR3 protein is CASSFNRGYEQYF. DNA for the CDR3: TGTGCCAGCAGCTTTAACAGGGGCTACGAGCAGTACTTC.

This clone was counted only a few times. The genes are TRBV7-9 and TRBJ2-7; weak D call: TRBD1 (6 bases). V lost 3 bases to trimming and J lost 7 bases, with 13 bases between them. The CDR3 spans 13 residues. The germline gives CDR1 SEHNR, CDR2 FQNEAQ (reference sequence). This chain's CDR3 is CASSLGAQEEQYF. The DNA for the CDR3 is TGTGCCAGCAGCTTGGGGGCCCAGGAGGAGCAGTACTTC. Supplemented by reference TRBV7-9 and TRBJ2-7, the full variable domain reads DTGVSQNPRHKITKRGQNVTFRCDPISEHNRLYWYRQTLGQGPEFLTYFQNEAQLEKSRLLSDRFSAERPKGSFSTLEIQRTEQGDSAMYLCASSLGAQEEQYFGPGTRLTVT.

This clone was observed a handful of times. The V gene is TRBV2, the J gene TRBJ2-7; TRBD2 agrees at 10 bases. The V gene end was trimmed by 5 bases and the J gene end by 3 bases; junction bases not matched to a gene: 7. Germline CDR1 and CDR2: SNHLY and FYNNEI. The CDR3 has 15 residues. CDR3 in amino acids: CASSSLASGGYEQYF. The CDR3 bases are TGTGCCAGCAGTTCTCTGGCTAGCGGGGGCTACGAGCAGTACTTC.

V is TRBV13 and J is TRBJ2-4, with D possibly TRBD1 on 6 matching bases. V lost 5 bases, J lost 0 bases, and 11 bases lay in between. CDR1 is PRHDT and CDR2 is FYEKMQ in the germline V gene (reference sequence). The CDR3 spans 15 residues. DNA of the CDR3: TGTGCCAGCAGCACCCAGGGGTTAGCCAAAAACATTCAGTACTTC. This codes for CASSTQGLAKNIQYF. The complete variable domain, with remaining parts taken from reference TRBV13 and TRBJ2-4, reads AAGVIQSPRHLIKEKRETATLKCYPIPRHDTVYWYQQGPGQDPQFLISFYEKMQSDKGSIPDRFSAQQFSDYHSELNMSSLELGDSALYFCASSTQGLAKNIQYFGAGTRLSVL.

V gene TRBV5-5 combines with J gene TRBJ2-1; D gene unclear. V gave up 3 bases and J gave up 1 base, with 11 bases separating them. Germline V gene data show CDR1 as SGHKS and CDR2 as YYEKEE (reference sequence). This CDR3 comprises 15 residues. In nucleotides, the CDR3 is TGTGCCAGCAGCTCCGGCTCCGGATCCTACAATGAGCAGTTCTTC. This translates into CASSSGSGSYNEQFF.

The V call is TRBV5-4, the J call TRBJ2-7; D gene uncertain. CDR1 is SGHNT, CDR2 YYREEE, per germline (reference sequence). CDR3 length equals 14 residues. Trimming removed 3 bases from V and 5 bases from J, with 15 bases in between. The CDR3 here is CASSSPEERNEQYF. DNA for the CDR3: TGTGCCAGCAGCTCGCCGGAAGAGAGAAACGAGCAGTACTTC. Full variable domain (missing parts from reference TRBV5-4 and TRBJ2-7): ETGVTQSPTHLIKTRGQQVTLRCSSQSGHNTVSWYQQALGQGPQFIFQYYREEENGRGNFPPRFSGLQFPNYSSELNVNALELDDSALYLCASSSPEERNEQYFGPGTRLTVT.

The rearrangement links TRBV27 to TRBJ2-7, with D possibly called TRBD1 or TRBD2 (5 bases each). V was trimmed by 5 bases and J by 4 bases, leaving 15 bases between them. Germline CDR1 MNHEY, CDR2 SMNVEV (reference sequence). The CDR3 is 14 amino acids. The CDR3 DNA is TGTGCCAGCAGTCCCGGGACCAAGGGTTACGAGCAGTACTTC. Residues: CASSPGTKGYEQYF.

The chain uses TRBV2 and TRBJ1-1; 9 bases fit TRBD1. V was pared by 5 bases and J by 0 bases, with 16 bases of the junction left unmatched. There are 19 residues in the CDR3. Germline-derived CDR1 and CDR2 are SNHLY and FYNNEI. CDR3 nucleotides: TGTGCCAGCAGTATAATGTGGGGACAGGGCAGCGGAATGAACACTGAAGCTTTCTTT. This codes for CASSIMWGQGSGMNTEAFF.

This chain links TRBV14 with TRBJ2-2; D might be TRBD1 or TRBD2, each matching 5 bases. There are 15 residues in the CDR3. Trimming took off 4 bases at V and 3 bases at J, with 12 bases between the two ends. Germline-derived CDR1 and CDR2 are SGHDN and FVKESK. In nucleotides, the CDR3 is TGTGCCAGCAGCCTACACGGGGCGGACACCGGGGAGCTGTTTTTT. Protein: CASSLHGADTGELFF.

The genes are TRBV30 and TRBJ2-5; D is uncertain. V gave up 1 base and J gave up 7 bases, with 7 bases separating them. The CDR3 extends over 11 amino acids. The germline CDR1 and CDR2 sequences are GTSNPN and SVGIG (reference sequence). CDR3 in amino acids: CAWSAAGTQYF. DNA for the CDR3: TGTGCCTGGAGTGCCGCTGGGACCCAGTACTTC. Full variable domain (rest looked up from reference TRBV30 and TRBJ2-5): SQTIHQWPATLVQPVGSPLSLECTVEGTSNPNLYWYRQAAGRGLQLLFYSVGIGQISSEVPQNLSASRPQDRQFILSSKKLLLSDSGFYLCAWSAAGTQYFGPGTRLLVL.

Comments on this clone: A much more abundant neighbour one base away suggests this may be a read error. Other DNA sequences in the sample encode the same CDR3. V usage is TRBV6-6 and J usage is TRBJ2-1, with 11 positions matching TRBD2. The V segment lost 2 bases and the J segment 6 bases; nucleotides outside the gene matches: 0. There are 14 residues in the CDR3. Looked up from germline, CDR1 is MNHNY and CDR2 is SVGAGI (reference sequence). The CDR3 DNA reads TGTGCCAGCAGTTACGGGACTAGCGGCAATGAGCAGTTCTTC. Translation gives CASSYGTSGNEQFF.

The chain couples TRBV19 to TRBJ2-5; D is possibly TRBD1 (6 bases). Germline V CDR1 and CDR2: LNHDA, SQIVND (reference sequence). The CDR3 is made up of 15 amino acids. V gave up 6 bases and J gave up 4 bases, with 18 bases separating them. CDR3 residues: CASSPTGYGRETQYF. The CDR3 coding sequence is TGTGCCAGTAGCCCGACAGGCTATGGGAGAGAGACCCAGTACTTC.

The chain has TRBV18 and TRBJ2-5; D gene unclear. The CDR3 totals 15 residues. V dropped 4 bases and J dropped 1 base, with 13 bases sitting between them. Germline loops: CDR1 KGHSH, CDR2 LQKENI. The chain's CDR3 is CASSLEKPAQETQYF. CDR3 nucleotide sequence: TGTGCCAGCTCACTAGAAAAGCCAGCCCAAGAGACCCAGTACTTC.

This clone was picked up one time. This same CDR3 is encoded by further DNA sequences in the sample. The V and J genes are TRBV11-2 and TRBJ2-7; TRBD2 might be the D (5 bases). The CDR3 spans 12 residues. The germline gives CDR1 SGHAT, CDR2 FQNNGV. V shed 1 base and J shed 6 bases, with 7 bases lying between them. The CDR3, as DNA: TGTGCCAGCAGCTTAGGAGGGTTCGAGCAGTACTTC. Amino acid sequence: CASSLGGFEQYF.

The chain links TRBV11-2 to TRBJ1-3; D remains ambiguous. Looked up from germline, CDR1 is SGHAT and CDR2 is FQNNGV. Trimming took 2 bases from V and 0 from J, leaving 11 bases between them. This CDR3 has 16 amino acids. CDR3 amino acids: CASSLSGRGSGNTIYF. The CDR3 coding sequence is TGTGCCAGCAGCTTAAGCGGGAGAGGCTCTGGAAACACCATATATTTT.

V usage is TRBV6-5 and J usage is TRBJ2-1; 9 bases are shared with TRBD2. Trimming cost V 7 bases and J 9 bases; bases outside gene matches: 10. This CDR3 comprises 14 residues. The germline V gene has CDR1 MNHEY and CDR2 SVGAGI. The CDR3 spells CASTQVAGVFEQFF. The CDR3 DNA reads as TGTGCCAGCACTCAGGTAGCGGGAGTATTTGAGCAGTTCTTC.

The CDR3 loop reads CASVGPTYEQYF. CDR3 bases: TGTGCCAGTGTGGGACCGACCTACGAGCAGTACTTC. This rearrangement joins TRBV2 to TRBJ2-7; D is tentatively TRBD1 or TRBD2 (5 bases each). V shed 9 bases and J shed 2 bases, with 11 bases lying between them. The CDR3 has 12 amino acids. The germline CDR1 and CDR2 sequences are SNHLY and FYNNEI.

The genes are TRBV19 and TRBJ2-1, with 11 bases aligning to TRBD2. Trimming took 4 bases from V and 6 from J; bases not matched to a gene: 8. The CDR3 runs to 16 residues. Germline loops: CDR1 LNHDA, CDR2 SQIVND (reference sequence). CDR3 in DNA: TGTGCCAGTAGTACCACTAGCGGGAGAAAAGTCAATGAGCAGTTCTTC. Translating it yields CASSTTSGRKVNEQFF.

The chain joins TRBV9 to TRBJ2-3, with TRBD2 matching 12 bases. The ends lost 3 bases at V and 4 bases at J; junction bases unmatched: 3. This CDR3 region has 15 residues. The germline V gene encodes CDR1 SGDLS and CDR2 YYNGEE. The CDR3 DNA follows: TGTGCCAGCAGCGCTAGCGGGAGGGTGGCAGATACGCAGTATTTT. Its translation: CASSASGRVADTQYF.

This clone was found a few times. The chain is built from TRBV4-1 and TRBJ1-2; D is unclear. Germline V lookup: CDR1 MGHRA, CDR2 YSYEKL. V gave up 1 base and J gave up 2 bases, with 5 bases separating them. The CDR3 is made up of 13 amino acids. CDR3 DNA: TGCGCCAGCAGCCAAGGGCAGAACTATGGCTACACCTTC. Its translation: CASSQGQNYGYTF.

This clone was observed a handful of times. Distinct nucleotide sequences in the sample also encode this CDR3. The rearrangement links TRBV6-6 to TRBJ1-1, with 7 bases matching TRBD1. The CDR3 is 12 residues long. CDR1 is MNHNY, CDR2 SVGAGI, per germline (reference sequence). V gave up 4 bases and J gave up 4 bases; unmatched junction bases: 0. The CDR3 DNA is TGTGCCAGCAGTTCAGGGGGCACTGAAGCTTTCTTT. The encoded protein is CASSSGGTEAFF.